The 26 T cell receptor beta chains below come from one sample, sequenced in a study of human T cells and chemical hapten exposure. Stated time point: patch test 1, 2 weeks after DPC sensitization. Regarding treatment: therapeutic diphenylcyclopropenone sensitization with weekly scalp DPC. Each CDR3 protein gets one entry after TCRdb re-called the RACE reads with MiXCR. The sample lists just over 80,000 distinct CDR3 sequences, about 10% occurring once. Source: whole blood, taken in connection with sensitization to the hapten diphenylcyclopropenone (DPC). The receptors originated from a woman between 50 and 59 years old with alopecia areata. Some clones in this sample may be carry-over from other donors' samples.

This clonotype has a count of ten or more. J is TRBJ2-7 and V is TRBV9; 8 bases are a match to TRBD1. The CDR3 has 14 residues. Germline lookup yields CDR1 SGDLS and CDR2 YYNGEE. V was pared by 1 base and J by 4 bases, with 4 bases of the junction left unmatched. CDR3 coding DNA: TGTGCCAGCAGCGTATTGGGGACAGGATACGAGCAGTACTTC. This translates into CASSVLGTGYEQYF.

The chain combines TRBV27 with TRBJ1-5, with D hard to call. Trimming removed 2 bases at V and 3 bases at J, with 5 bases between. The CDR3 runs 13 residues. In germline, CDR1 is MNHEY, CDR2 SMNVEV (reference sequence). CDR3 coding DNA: TGTGCCAGCAGTTTAATCACCAATCAGCCCCAGCATTTT. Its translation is CASSLITNQPQHF.

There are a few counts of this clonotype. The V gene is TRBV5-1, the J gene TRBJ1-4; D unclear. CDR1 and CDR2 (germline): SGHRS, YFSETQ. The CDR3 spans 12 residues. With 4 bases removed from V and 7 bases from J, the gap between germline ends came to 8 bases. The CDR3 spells CASSGDTEKLFF. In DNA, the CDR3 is TGCGCCAGCAGCGGAGACACTGAAAAACTGTTTTTT.

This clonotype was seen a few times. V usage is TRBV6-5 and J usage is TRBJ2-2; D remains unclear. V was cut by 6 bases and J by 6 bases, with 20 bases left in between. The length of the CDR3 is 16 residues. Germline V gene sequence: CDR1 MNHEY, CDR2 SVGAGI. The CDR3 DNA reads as TGTGCCAGCAGGCGTATCCGGGTTGTTTTCCCCGGGGAGCTGTTTTTT. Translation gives CASRRIRVVFPGELFF.

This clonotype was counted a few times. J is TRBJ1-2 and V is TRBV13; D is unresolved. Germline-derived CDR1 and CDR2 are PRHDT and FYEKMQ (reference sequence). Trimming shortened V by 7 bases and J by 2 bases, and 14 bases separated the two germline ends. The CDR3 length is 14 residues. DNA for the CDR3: TGTGCCAGCACCTCCGGAGGGCGCAACTATGGCTACACCTTC. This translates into CASTSGGRNYGYTF.

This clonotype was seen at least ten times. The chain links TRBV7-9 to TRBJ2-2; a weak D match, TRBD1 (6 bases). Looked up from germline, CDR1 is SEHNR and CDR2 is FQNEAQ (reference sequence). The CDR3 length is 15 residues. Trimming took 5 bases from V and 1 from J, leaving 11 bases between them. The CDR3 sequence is CASSGGQMNTGELFF. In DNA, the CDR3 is TGTGCCAGCAGCGGAGGACAGATGAACACCGGGGAGCTGTTTTTT. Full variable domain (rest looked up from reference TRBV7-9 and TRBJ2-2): DTGVSQNPRHKITKRGQNVTFRCDPISEHNRLYWYRQTLGQGPEFLTYFQNEAQLEKSRLLSDRFSAERPKGSFSTLEIQRTEQGDSAMYLCASSGGQMNTGELFFGEGSRLTVL.

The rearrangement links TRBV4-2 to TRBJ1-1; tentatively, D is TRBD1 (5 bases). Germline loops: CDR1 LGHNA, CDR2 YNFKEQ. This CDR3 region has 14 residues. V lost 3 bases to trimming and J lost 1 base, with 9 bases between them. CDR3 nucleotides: TGTGCCAGCAGCCAGGGGGTTACGAACACTGAAGCTTTCTTT. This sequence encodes CASSQGVTNTEAFF.

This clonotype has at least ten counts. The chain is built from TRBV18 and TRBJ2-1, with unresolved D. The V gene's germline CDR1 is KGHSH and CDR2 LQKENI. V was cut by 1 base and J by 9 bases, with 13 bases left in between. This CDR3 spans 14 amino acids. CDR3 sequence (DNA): TGTGCCAGCTCACCACTCGAAACAGAGACTGAGCAGTTCTTC. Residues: CASSPLETETEQFF.

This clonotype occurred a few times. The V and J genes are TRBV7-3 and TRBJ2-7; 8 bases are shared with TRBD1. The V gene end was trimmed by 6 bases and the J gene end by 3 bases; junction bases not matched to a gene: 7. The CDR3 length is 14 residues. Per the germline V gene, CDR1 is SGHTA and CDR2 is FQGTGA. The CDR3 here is CASRVGTGVYEQYF. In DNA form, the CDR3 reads TGTGCCAGCAGGGTCGGGACAGGAGTCTACGAGCAGTACTTC.

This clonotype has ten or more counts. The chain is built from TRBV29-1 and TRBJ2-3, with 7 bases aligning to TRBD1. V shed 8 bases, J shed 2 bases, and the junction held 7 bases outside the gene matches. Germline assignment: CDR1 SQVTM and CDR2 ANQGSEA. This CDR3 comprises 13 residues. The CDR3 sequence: CSYDRVITDTQYF. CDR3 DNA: TGCAGCTATGACAGGGTGATCACAGATACGCAGTATTTT.

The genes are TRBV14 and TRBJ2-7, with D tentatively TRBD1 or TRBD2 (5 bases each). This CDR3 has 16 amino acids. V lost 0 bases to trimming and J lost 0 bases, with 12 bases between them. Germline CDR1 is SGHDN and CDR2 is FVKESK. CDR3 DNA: TGTGCCAGCAGCCAAGAATGGGGGTCCCTCTCCTACGAGCAGTACTTC. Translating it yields CASSQEWGSLSYEQYF.

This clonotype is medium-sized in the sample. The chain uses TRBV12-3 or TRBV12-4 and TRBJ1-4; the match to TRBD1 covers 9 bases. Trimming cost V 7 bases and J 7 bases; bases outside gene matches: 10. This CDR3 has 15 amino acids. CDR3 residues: CASTSTGGGGEKLFF. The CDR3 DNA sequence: TGTGCCAGCACCAGCACAGGGGGCGGAGGTGAAAAACTGTTTTTT.

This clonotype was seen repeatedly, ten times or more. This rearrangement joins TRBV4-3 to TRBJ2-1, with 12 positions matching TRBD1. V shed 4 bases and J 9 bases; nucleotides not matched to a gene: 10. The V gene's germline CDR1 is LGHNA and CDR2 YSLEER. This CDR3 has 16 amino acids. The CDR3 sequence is CASSRGTGTGGGEQFF. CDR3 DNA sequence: TGCGCCAGCAGCCGCGGAACCGGGACAGGGGGCGGTGAGCAGTTCTTC.

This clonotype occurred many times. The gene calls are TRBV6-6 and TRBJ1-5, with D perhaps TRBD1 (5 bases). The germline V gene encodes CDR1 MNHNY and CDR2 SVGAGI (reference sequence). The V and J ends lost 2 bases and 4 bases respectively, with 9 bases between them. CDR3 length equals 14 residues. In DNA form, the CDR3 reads TGTGCCAGCAGTTACAGGACACCGAATCAGCCCCAGCATTTT. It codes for CASSYRTPNQPQHF.

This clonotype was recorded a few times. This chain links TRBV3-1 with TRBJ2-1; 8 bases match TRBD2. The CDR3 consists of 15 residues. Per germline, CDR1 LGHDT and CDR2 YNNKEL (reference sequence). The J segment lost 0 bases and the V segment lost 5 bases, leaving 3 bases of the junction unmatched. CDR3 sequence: CASSITSGSYNEQFF. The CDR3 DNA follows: TGTGCCAGCAGCATAACTAGCGGCTCCTACAATGAGCAGTTCTTC.

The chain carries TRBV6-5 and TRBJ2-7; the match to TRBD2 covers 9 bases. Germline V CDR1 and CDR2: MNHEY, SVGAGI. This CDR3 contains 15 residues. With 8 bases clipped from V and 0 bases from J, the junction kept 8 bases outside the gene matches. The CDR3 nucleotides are TGTGCCAGCCTTGGGGGTAGCGGGGGCTCCTACGAGCAGTACTTC. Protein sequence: CASLGGSGGSYEQYF.

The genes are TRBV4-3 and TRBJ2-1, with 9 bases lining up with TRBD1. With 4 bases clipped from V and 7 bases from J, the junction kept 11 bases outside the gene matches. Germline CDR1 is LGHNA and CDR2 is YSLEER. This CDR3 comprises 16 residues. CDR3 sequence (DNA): TGCGCCAGCAGCCCGTTACAGGGACAGGGAGGGAATGAGCAGTTCTTC. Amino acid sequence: CASSPLQGQGGNEQFF.

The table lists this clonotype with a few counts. The DNA for the CDR3 is TGCAGTGCCGGCGCGGGGCGGTGGGCTTTCTTT. Protein sequence: CSAGAGRWAFF. This chain joins TRBV20-1 and TRBJ1-1; possible D gene TRBD1, 5 bases. Germline V gene lookup returns CDR1 DFQATT and CDR2 SNEGSKA (reference sequence). Trimming removed 6 bases at V and 11 bases at J, with 16 bases between. CDR3 length equals 11 residues.

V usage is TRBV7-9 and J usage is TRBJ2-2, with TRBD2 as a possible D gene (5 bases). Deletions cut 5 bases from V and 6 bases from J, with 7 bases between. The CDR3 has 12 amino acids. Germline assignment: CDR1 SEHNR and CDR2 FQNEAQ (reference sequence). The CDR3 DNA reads TGTGCCAGCAGCCCCGGGGCCGGGGAGCTGTTTTTT. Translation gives CASSPGAGELFF.

The CDR3 loop is CASSQPITSGALTDTQYF. As DNA, the CDR3 is TGCGCCAGCAGTCAACCAATCACTAGCGGGGCCCTCACAGATACGCAGTATTTT. This chain joins TRBV23-1 and TRBJ2-3, with 10 nucleotides matching TRBD2. TRBV23-1 counts as an open reading frame of uncertain function. The CDR3 runs 18 residues. With V trimmed by 2 bases and J by 2 bases, 10 bases remained unmatched.

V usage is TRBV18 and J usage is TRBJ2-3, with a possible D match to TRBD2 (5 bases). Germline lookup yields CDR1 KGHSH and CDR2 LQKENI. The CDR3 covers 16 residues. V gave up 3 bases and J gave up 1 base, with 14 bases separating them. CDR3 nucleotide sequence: TGTGCCAGCTCACCCACAACTAGTTCCCGCACAGATACGCAGTATTTT. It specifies CASSPTTSSRTDTQYF.

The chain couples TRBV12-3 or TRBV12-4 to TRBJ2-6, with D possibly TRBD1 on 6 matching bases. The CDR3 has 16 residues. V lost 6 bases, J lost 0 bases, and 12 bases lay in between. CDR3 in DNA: TGTGCCAGCAGAGGACAGTTGATCTCTGGGGCCAACGTCCTGACTTTC. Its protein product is CASRGQLISGANVLTF.

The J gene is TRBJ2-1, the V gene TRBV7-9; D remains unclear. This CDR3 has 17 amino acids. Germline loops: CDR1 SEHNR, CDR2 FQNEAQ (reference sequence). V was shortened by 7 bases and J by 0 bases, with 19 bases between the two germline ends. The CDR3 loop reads CASTTASGSGSYNEQFF. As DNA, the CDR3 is TGTGCCAGCACAACCGCTAGTGGGTCGGGCTCCTACAATGAGCAGTTCTTC.

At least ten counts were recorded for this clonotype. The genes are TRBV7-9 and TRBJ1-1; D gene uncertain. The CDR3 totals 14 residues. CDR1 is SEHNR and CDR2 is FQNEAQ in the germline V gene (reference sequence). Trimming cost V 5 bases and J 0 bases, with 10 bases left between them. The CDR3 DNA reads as TGTGCCAGCAGCCTCCAGCGGCTGAACACTGAAGCTTTCTTT. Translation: CASSLQRLNTEAFF.

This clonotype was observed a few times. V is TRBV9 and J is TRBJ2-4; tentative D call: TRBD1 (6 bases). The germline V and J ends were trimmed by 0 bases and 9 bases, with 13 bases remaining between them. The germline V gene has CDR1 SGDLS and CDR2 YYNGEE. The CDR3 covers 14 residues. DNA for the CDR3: TGTGCCAGCAGCGTAGATGGGGGCTCGGGCATTCAGTACTTC. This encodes CASSVDGGSGIQYF.

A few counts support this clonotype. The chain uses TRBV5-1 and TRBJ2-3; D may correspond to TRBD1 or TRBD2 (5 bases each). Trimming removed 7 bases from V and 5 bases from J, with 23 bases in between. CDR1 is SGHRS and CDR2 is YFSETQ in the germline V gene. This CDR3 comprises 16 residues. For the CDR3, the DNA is TGCGCCAGCTGCTCAGGACATTTTCTTCGGGGAGATACGCAGTATTTT. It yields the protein CASCSGHFLRGDTQYF.